The 17 T cell receptor beta chains reported below all come from one sample, sequenced in a study of CD8 T cells in ankylosing spondylitis. One entry per CDR3 protein, called by TCRdb with MiXCR from the 5' RACE reads. The sample consists of tens of thousands of distinct CDR3 sequences, about 6% of them appearing once. Source material: blood, either unsorted or a sorted T cell fraction (not recorded which). The origin of the receptors is a male donor with ankylosing spondylitis or in good health (not recorded which).

This clonotype was seen at least ten times. The rearrangement joins TRBV7-2 to TRBJ1-1; a weak D match, TRBD1 (6 bases). The germline CDR1 and CDR2 sequences are SGHTA and FQGNSA. The CDR3 has 14 residues. Trimming took 5 bases from V and 3 from J, leaving 13 bases between them. The CDR3 bases are TGTGCCAGCAGCCTCCTCAGGGGCTACACTGAAGCTTTCTTT. This gives the protein CASSLLRGYTEAFF.

This clonotype was seen ten or more times. The chain combines TRBV14 with TRBJ2-5; D uncertain. The germline V and J ends were trimmed by 0 bases and 5 bases, with 13 bases remaining between them. This CDR3 spans 15 amino acids. The germline CDR1 and CDR2 sequences are SGHDN and FVKESK. CDR3 coding DNA: TGTGCCAGCAGCCAAGAAATCAGTCCCCGTGAGACCCAGTACTTC. It codes for CASSQEISPRETQYF.

A note on this clonotype: This may arise from a read error, as a much more abundant clone is one base away. The V gene is TRBV7-9, the J gene TRBJ1-1; D is uncertain. The CDR3 totals 14 residues. Per germline, CDR1 SEHNR and CDR2 FQNEAQ (reference sequence). The CDR3 sequence: CTSSLDFAGTEAFF. CDR3 nucleotide sequence: TGTACCAGCAGCTTAGATTTCGCCGGGACTGAAGCTTTCTTT.

This clonotype has a count of ten or more. The rearrangement links TRBV28 to TRBJ1-5; D gene unclear. The CDR3 consists of 15 residues. V was cut by 8 bases and J by 2 bases, with 16 bases left in between. Germline values: CDR1 MDHEN, CDR2 SYDVKM. For the CDR3, the DNA is TGTGCCAGCGGAGGGTTTCGATCGGGCAATCAGCCCCAGCATTTT. This sequence encodes CASGGFRSGNQPQHF.

This clonotype showed up many times. The CDR3 loop is CASSQAILSGGNTIYF. The CDR3 DNA sequence: TGCGCCAGCAGCCAGGCGATTTTGTCTGGCGGAAACACCATATATTTT. V and J are TRBV4-3 and TRBJ1-3; D is ambiguous. The CDR3 length is 16 residues. Germline CDR1 reads LGHNA; CDR2 reads YSLEER. V gave up 3 bases and J gave up 4 bases, with 16 bases separating them.

This clonotype was seen at least ten times. The rearrangement links TRBV11-3 to TRBJ2-1; possible D gene TRBD2, 5 bases. The CDR3 loop spans 18 amino acids. The V gene's germline CDR1 is SGHNT and CDR2 YENEEA. V lost 4 bases to trimming and J lost 3 bases, with 22 bases between them. The CDR3 reads CASSSTGPFSRGYNEQFF. The DNA for the CDR3 is TGTGCCAGCAGCTCGACTGGACCCTTCTCCCGGGGCTACAATGAGCAGTTCTTC.

By its share, this clonotype is medium-sized. The chain joins TRBV4-2 to TRBJ2-3; no firm D call. The V end lost 0 bases, the J end lost 6 bases, and 10 bases lay between the germline ends. Germline V lookup: CDR1 LGHNA, CDR2 YNFKEQ. This CDR3 spans 14 amino acids. CDR3 in amino acids: CASSQDFLGDTQYF. In DNA, the CDR3 is TGTGCCAGCAGCCAAGATTTTTTGGGGGATACGCAGTATTTT.

Points on this clonotype: At one boundary the junction diverges from the germline segment, which might be a read error. The chain recombines TRBV6-1 with TRBJ1-6; 8 positions match TRBD1. Germline V gene sequence: CDR1 MNHNS, CDR2 SASEGT. This CDR3 comprises 17 residues. In DNA form, the CDR3 reads TGTGCCAGCAATCTCCTAGGCAGGGGGCATCGTAATTCGCCCCTCCACTTT. This encodes CASNLLGRGHRNSPLHF.

This clonotype was recorded many times. The CDR3 region is CASSEPYRGPDEKLFF. DNA for the CDR3: TGTGCCAGCAGCGAACCGTACAGGGGGCCGGATGAAAAACTGTTTTTT. This rearrangement joins TRBV7-9 to TRBJ1-4; TRBD1 agrees at 9 bases. Germline CDR1 reads SEHNR; CDR2 reads FQNEAQ (reference sequence). With V trimmed by 5 bases and J by 6 bases, 10 bases remained unmatched. This CDR3 region has 16 residues.

This clonotype was recorded many times. V usage is TRBV20-1 and J usage is TRBJ2-1; perhaps TRBD2 as D (5 bases). The CDR3 is 15 residues long. The V gene's germline CDR1 is DFQATT and CDR2 SNEGSKA (reference sequence). Trimming cost V 1 base and J 7 bases, with 17 bases left between them. CDR3 DNA: TGCAGTGCTAGAGCAAGGCTAGCTTCCCGAAATGAGCAGTTCTTC. This codes for CSARARLASRNEQFF.

This clonotype occurred many times. The genes are TRBV21-1 and TRBJ2-7. TRBV21-1 is marked as a pseudogene. The length of the CDR3 is 15 residues. CDR3 protein: CASSTAGSAAYEQYF. The CDR3 region has the DNA TGTGCCAGCAGCACGGCAGGATCTGCGGCTTACGAGCAGTACTTC.

This chain uses TRBV20-1 with TRBJ2-3; D is perhaps TRBD1 or TRBD2 (5 bases each). Germline-derived CDR1 and CDR2 are DFQATT and SNEGSKA (reference sequence). This CDR3 contains 14 residues. V lost 5 bases and J 3 bases, leaving 15 bases between the germline ends. Here the CDR3 DNA reads TGCAGTGCTTCGATACGGGGCTCTACAGATACGCAGTATTTT. Translating it yields CSASIRGSTDTQYF.

This clonotype was seen repeatedly, ten times or more. V gene TRBV6-1 combines with J gene TRBJ1-5; a possible D gene is TRBD1 (6 bases). This CDR3 has 12 residues. V was shortened by 7 bases and J by 7 bases, with 11 bases between the two germline ends. CDR1 and CDR2 (germline): MNHNS, SASEGT. CDR3 region: CASTGGAQPQHF. The CDR3 DNA sequence: TGTGCCAGCACGGGGGGCGCGCAGCCCCAGCATTTT.

The table lists this clonotype with many counts. V gene TRBV6-2 or TRBV6-3 combines with J gene TRBJ2-7, with D maybe TRBD2 (6 bases). From germline, CDR1 is MNHEY and CDR2 SVGEGT. There are 14 residues in the CDR3. V lost 6 bases to trimming and J lost 3 bases, with 15 bases between them. This chain's CDR3 is CASRPPGLIYEQYF. The CDR3 region has the DNA TGTGCCAGCAGACCACCGGGACTGATCTACGAGCAGTACTTC.

This clonotype showed up many times. CDR3 DNA: TGCGCCAGCAGATGGACTTTGAACACTGAAGCTTTCTTT. It codes for CASRWTLNTEAFF. The V and J genes are TRBV5-1 and TRBJ1-1; D is unresolved. Between the trimmed V and J ends, which lost 5 bases and 0 bases, there was a span of 8 bases. CDR3 length: 13 residues. The germline V gene encodes CDR1 SGHRS and CDR2 YFSETQ.

This clonotype was found many times. V and J are TRBV18 and TRBJ2-7; 9 positions match TRBD2. The CDR3 extends over 15 amino acids. The V gene end was trimmed by 0 bases and the J gene end by 2 bases; junction bases not matched to a gene: 2. Germline CDR1 KGHSH, CDR2 LQKENI. The DNA for the CDR3 is TGTGCCAGCTCACCACCCGGACTAGCGACCTACGAGCAGTACTTC. Its protein product is CASSPPGLATYEQYF.

This clonotype was recorded at least ten times. This chain links TRBV6-2 or TRBV6-3 with TRBJ2-2, with 7 bases matching TRBD1. The CDR3 loop spans 15 amino acids. V was clipped by 4 bases and J by 1 base; unmatched bases: 3. Germline V gives CDR1 MNHEY, CDR2 SVGEGT. The CDR3 DNA reads as TGTGCCAGCAGTTCCCGGACAGGGAACACCGGGGAGCTGTTTTTT. Translation gives CASSSRTGNTGELFF.